This TCR beta chain stems from a study of blood T cell repertoires in COVID-19. Individuals aged about 18 to 100 years were recruited from 24 US areas. Allocation to cohorts depended on clinical history reported by the participants. In the 2 weeks before study entry, exposed participants met a COVID-19 case, which was PCR-confirmed or clinician-diagnosed. Study processing details: Estimated nucleated cell counts came from reference gene primer amplification. TCRdb's copy holds only in-frame clones and misses some; the assay was immunoSEQ multiplex PCR. The V and J calls and clone size are taken from that table; D and trimming were inferred from the DNA. Altogether roughly 270,000 clones are present, about four fifths being singletons, with the ten largest covering about 5%. CDR3 length equals 15 residues. Unmatched junction bases numbered 12, after V lost 5 bases and J lost 8 bases. Germline lookup yields CDR1 SGHAT and CDR2 FQDESV (reference sequence).

The sample was PBMCs or T cells enriched from blood (not recorded which). The chain joins TRBV11-1 to TRBJ2-3; TRBD2 matches 8 bases. This receptor was identified in a man in his forties who had been exposed to COVID-19. As DNA, the CDR3 is TGTGCCAGCAGCCTAGGGGGACTAGGAAGGCGTACGCAGTATTTT. It translates to CASSLGGLGRRTQYF.